This TCR beta chain was identified during a study of CD8+ T cells in alopecia areata. At the level of the study: Tofacitinib continued for 6 to 18 months and was then withheld for 6 months. Study results and caveats: Patients displayed less clarity in TCR sharing than mice, a finding possibly related to HLA.

Extracted RNA was reverse transcribed, and the resulting cDNA served as sequencing template. Generated by immunoSEQ multiplex PCR, the TCRdb table keeps only in-frame clones and is missing some. The sample consists of fewer than 100,000 clones, 35% to 50% of them appearing once. On this clone: The antigen is not known.

Germline V lookup: CDR1 SGHRS, CDR2 YFSETQ. There are 15 residues in the CDR3. The V gene lost 0 bases and the J gene lost 9 bases, with 18 bases spanning the gap. The source is a human donor with alopecia areata. The chain has TRBV5-1 and TRBJ1-2, with D perhaps TRBD1 (5 bases). The sample consisted of CD4+ T cells sorted from blood. This CDR3 reads CASSLVSRDYESYTF. The CDR3 DNA reads TGCGCCAGCAGCTTGGTCAGCCGGGACTACGAGAGCTACACCTTC.